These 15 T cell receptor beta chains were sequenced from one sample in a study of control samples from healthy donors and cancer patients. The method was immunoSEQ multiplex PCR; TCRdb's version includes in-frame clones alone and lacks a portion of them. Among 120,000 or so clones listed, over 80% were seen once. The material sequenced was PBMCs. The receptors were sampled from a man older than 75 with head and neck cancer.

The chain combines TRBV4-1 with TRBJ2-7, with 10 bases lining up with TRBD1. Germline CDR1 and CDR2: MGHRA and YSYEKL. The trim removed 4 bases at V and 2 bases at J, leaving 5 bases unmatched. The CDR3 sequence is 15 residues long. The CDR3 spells CASSRNGQGAYEQYF. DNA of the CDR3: TGCGCCAGCAGCCGGAACGGACAGGGGGCCTACGAGCAGTACTTC.

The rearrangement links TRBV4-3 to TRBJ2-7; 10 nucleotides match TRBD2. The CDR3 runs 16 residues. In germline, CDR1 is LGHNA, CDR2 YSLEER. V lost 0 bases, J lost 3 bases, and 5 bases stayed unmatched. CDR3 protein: CASSQERLAGFYEQYF. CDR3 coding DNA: TGCGCCAGCAGCCAAGAAAGACTAGCGGGCTTCTACGAGCAGTACTTC.

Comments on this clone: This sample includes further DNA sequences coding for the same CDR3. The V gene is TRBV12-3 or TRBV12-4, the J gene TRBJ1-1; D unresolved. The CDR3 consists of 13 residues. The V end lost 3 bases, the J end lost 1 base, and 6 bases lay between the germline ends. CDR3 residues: CASSLAGNTEAFF. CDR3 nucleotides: TGTGCCAGCAGTTTGGCGGGGAACACTGAAGCTTTCTTT.

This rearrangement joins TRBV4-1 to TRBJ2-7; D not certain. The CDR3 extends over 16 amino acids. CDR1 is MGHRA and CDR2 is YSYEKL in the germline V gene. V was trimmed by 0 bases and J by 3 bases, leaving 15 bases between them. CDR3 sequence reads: CASSQELALRIYEQYF. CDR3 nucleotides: TGCGCCAGCAGCCAAGAATTGGCCTTGAGGATCTACGAGCAGTACTTC.

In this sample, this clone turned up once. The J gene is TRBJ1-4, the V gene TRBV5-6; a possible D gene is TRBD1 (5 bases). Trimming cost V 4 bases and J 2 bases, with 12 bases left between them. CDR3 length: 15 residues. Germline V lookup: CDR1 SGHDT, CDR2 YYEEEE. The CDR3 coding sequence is TGTGCCAGCAGCCCCAGGTGGGGGACTAATGAAAAACTGTTTTTT. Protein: CASSPRWGTNEKLFF.

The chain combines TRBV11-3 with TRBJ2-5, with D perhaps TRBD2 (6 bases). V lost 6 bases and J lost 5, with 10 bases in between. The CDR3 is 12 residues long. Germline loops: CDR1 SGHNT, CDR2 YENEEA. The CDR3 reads CASRGDSETQYF. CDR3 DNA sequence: TGTGCCAGCAGAGGGGACTCCGAGACCCAGTACTTC.

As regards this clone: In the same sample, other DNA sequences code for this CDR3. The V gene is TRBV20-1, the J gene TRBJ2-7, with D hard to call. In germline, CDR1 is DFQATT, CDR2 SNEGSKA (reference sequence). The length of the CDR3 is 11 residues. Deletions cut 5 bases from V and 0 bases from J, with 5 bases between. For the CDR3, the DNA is TGCAGTGCTCAGGTCTCCTACGAGCAGTACTTC. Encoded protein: CSAQVSYEQYF.

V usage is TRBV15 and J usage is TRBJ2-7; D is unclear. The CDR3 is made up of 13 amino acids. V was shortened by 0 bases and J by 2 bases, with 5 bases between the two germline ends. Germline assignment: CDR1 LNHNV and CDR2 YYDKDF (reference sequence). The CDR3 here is CATSRERAYEQYF. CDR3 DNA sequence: TGTGCCACCAGCAGAGAAAGAGCCTACGAGCAGTACTTC.

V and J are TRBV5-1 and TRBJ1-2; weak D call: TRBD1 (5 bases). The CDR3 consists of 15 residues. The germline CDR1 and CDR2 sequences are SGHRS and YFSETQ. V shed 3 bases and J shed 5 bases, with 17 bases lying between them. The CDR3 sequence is CASSSTPGRGYGYTF. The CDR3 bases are TGCGCCAGCAGCTCCACACCAGGACGGGGGTATGGCTACACCTTC.

The CDR3 spells CASSLGARQTSYGYTF. CDR3 nucleotide sequence: TGCGCCAGCAGCTTGGGGGCCCGTCAAACGAGCTATGGCTACACCTTC. The V call is TRBV5-1, the J call TRBJ1-2; D unclear. Trimming took 0 bases from V and 4 from J, leaving 16 bases between them. Germline values: CDR1 SGHRS, CDR2 YFSETQ. CDR3 length: 16 amino acids. The full variable domain, completed using reference TRBV5-1 and TRBJ1-2, is KAGVTQTPRYLIKTRGQQVTLSCSPISGHRSVSWYQQTPGQGLQFLFEYFSETQRNKGNFPGRFSGRQFSNSRSEMNVSTLELGDSALYLCASSLGARQTSYGYTFGSGTRLTVV.

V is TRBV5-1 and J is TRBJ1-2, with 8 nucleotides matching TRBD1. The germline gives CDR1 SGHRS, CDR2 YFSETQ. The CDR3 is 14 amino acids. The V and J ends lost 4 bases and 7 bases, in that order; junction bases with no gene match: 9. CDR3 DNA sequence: TGCGCCAGCAGCCCGGTCCAGGGGGCGCGTGGCTACACCTTC. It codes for CASSPVQGARGYTF.

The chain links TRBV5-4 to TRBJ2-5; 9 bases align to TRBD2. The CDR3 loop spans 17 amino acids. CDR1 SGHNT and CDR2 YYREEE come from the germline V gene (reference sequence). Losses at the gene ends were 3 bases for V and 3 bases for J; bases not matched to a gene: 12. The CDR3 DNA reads TGTGCCAGCAGCTCCCCCGGGAGGGCTAGCGGGGAAGAGACCCAGTACTTC. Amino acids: CASSSPGRASGEETQYF. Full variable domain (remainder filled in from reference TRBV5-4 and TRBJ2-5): ETGVTQSPTHLIKTRGQQVTLRCSSQSGHNTVSWYQQALGQGPQFIFQYYREEENGRGNFPPRFSGLQFPNYSSELNVNALELDDSALYLCASSSPGRASGEETQYFGPGTRLLVL.

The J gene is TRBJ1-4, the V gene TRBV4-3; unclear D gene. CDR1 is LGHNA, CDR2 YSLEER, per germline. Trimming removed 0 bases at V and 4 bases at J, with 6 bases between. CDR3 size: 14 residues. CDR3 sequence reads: CASSQDRVNEKLFF. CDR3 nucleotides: TGCGCCAGCAGCCAAGATCGGGTTAATGAAAAACTGTTTTTT.

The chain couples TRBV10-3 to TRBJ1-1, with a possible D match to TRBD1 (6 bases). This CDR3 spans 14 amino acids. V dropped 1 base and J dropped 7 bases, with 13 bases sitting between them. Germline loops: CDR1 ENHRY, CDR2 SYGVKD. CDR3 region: CAISELRAGDEAFF. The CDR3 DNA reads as TGTGCCATCAGTGAGTTACGGGCAGGGGATGAAGCTTTCTTT.

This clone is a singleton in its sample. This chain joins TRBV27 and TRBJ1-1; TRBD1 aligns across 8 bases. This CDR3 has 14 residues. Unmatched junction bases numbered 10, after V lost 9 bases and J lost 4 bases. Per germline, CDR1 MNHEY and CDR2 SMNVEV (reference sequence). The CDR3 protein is CARGPTGGGTEAFF. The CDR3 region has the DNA TGTGCCAGGGGCCCCACAGGGGGGGGCACTGAAGCTTTCTTT.